This record looks at one T cell receptor beta chain sequence and its context. Its antigen is currently not known. No much larger clonotype is one base removed from it; base qualities were not supplied. This sample stems from a study of blood T cell dynamics during melanoma immunotherapy (dated by TCRdb to the early 2020s). With respect to the entire study: Patients had metastatic melanoma and received first-line pembrolizumab or nivolumab plus ipilimumab as standard of care in the United Kingdom. Peripheral T cell receptor repertoires of metastatic melanoma patients were profiled before and after one cycle of checkpoint inhibitor therapy to find early correlates of response. The training cohort consisted of consecutive patients, while an additional independent group of patients from the same centre was pooled to form an external validation set. The study at large found these results: Whether the T cell clones behind the repertoire changes were melanoma-specific or instead reflected general immune activation was something the study could not determine. The relatively small sample size was recognized as a factor that could limit how well the results generalize. Of the sorted CD8+ subsets, TIE cells had both the highest clonality and the greatest similarity to cfDNA CDR3 sequences, which suggests active turnover converging on dominant clones.

For each sorted CD8+ T cell subset, the entire amount of extracted DNA went into the assay. The immunoSEQ TCRb Assay kit was used according to manufacturer instructions to amplify TCR beta CDR3 sequences from genomic DNA. The KAPA Library Quantification Kit for Illumina platforms was used to quantify the pooled libraries by qPCR. Pooled libraries were sequenced on an Illumina NextSeq 500, clustered at about 0.55-1.2 pM. Per the source publication's procedure: TCR data were analyzed with immunoSEQ ANALYZER and the R LymphoSeq package. A rearrangement efficiency score was calculated as productive divided by the sum of productive and non-productive CDR3 sequences. Clonality was assessed using the Gini coefficient and diversity using the Renyi index at alpha=1, with pairwise comparisons between timepoints within each patient. Clonal relatedness used an edit distance of 3, and repertoire similarity used the Bhattacharyya coefficient, both computed in LymphoSeq. To classify response, a linear discriminant analysis based on week-3 changes in clonality and diversity was built with the R MASS and caret packages. TCRdb stores this immuneACCESS table with in-frame sequences only. Part of the clones is absent; in the studies checked, under half of the shortfall reflects unresolved V genes, and no reason is known for the rest. V, J and clone size derive from that table, while D and trimming were established from the DNA sequence. Within this sample are 3,000 to 3,500 clones, with around 96% of them counted one time only. Of the sample, approximately 0.5% is held by the ten largest clones.

Per the publication, the time point label means: week 3, after first cycle of checkpoint inhibitor. Blood was sampled before treatment (T0) and at week 3 (W3), after the first cycle of checkpoint blockade. Except for two patients with rapid clinical progression, response was assessed 12 weeks after the first infusion by RECIST 1.1; disease control meant complete response, partial response or stable disease. Patients were not eligible if they had prior systemic cancer treatment, concomitant immunosuppressant therapy or synchronous other active malignancies. In six patients, three with progression and three with disease control, sorted CD8+ memory and naive T cell subsets were sequenced at T0 and W3. PBMC were isolated from blood with Lymphoprep and SepMate tubes, followed by red cell lysis. QIAamp DNA Blood Mini kits were used to extract DNA from both PBMC and sorted T cell subsets. Before DNA extraction, CD8+ T cell subsets were live-sorted on a FACSAria III cytometer and then frozen. For flow cytometry, fresh PBMC were kept at 4 degrees C in PBS with 2% fetal bovine serum and analyzed within 25 hours.

The germline V gene (reference sequence) provides CDR1 SGHKS and CDR2 YYEKEE. Deletion took 0 bases off V and 6 bases off J, with a span of 10 bases between the germline ends. The CDR3 numbers 14 residues from cysteine through phenylalanine. Of all the DNA, just the CDR3 is kept, 42 bases in frame from base 1. The rearranged chain carries TRBV5-5 and TRBJ1-3, with the D gene not clear enough to name. This TCR derives from a human donor with melanoma. Material: effector memory CD8+ T cells from blood, obtained from a patient treated with checkpoint blockade. The CDR3 has the sequence CASSLGSLPNTIYF. The nucleotides are TGTGCCAGCAGCTTGGGCTCCTTACCAAACACCATATATTTT.